These 32 T cell receptor beta chains came from one sample sequenced in a study of T cells in Graves' hyperthyroidism and ophthalmopathy. Amplified regions were TCR beta CDR3 sequences from RNA transcripts. The TCR CDR3 was amplified in a first-round RT-PCR using the HTBI primer set. MiXCR, run by TCRdb on the multiplex PCR reads, gives a single entry per CDR3 protein. The top ten hold around a third of the sample, which has about 680,000 distinct CDR3 sequences, over 35% seen once. The sequencing input was blood. These receptor sequences come from a woman between 35 and 50 years old with Graves' hyperthyroidism.

This clonotype was counted at least ten times. The gene calls are TRBV5-6 and TRBJ2-6; D assignment may be TRBD1 or TRBD2 (5 bases each). V was shortened by 4 bases and J by 12 bases, with 17 bases between the two germline ends. This CDR3 is 14 amino acids long. Germline V gene sequence: CDR1 SGHDT, CDR2 YYEEEE. The CDR3 nucleotides read TGTGCCAGCAGCGCCTCGGGACCGTCGGGCGTCCTGACTTTC. It codes for CASSASGPSGVLTF.

The rearrangement uses TRBV7-2 and TRBJ1-1; D gene ambiguous. This CDR3 comprises 15 residues. V lost 4 bases and J lost 0, with 12 bases in between. Germline CDR1 is SGHTA and CDR2 is FQGNSA. The CDR3 DNA sequence: TGTGCCAGCAGCTACCGGGAGGGAATGAACACTGAAGCTTTCTTT. It codes for CASSYREGMNTEAFF.

This clonotype was recorded a few times. The chain is built from TRBV7-8 and TRBJ1-2; unclear D gene. Per the germline V gene, CDR1 is SGHVS and CDR2 is FQNEAQ. This CDR3 comprises 12 residues. Deletions cut 6 bases from V and 5 bases from J, with 10 bases between. CDR3 amino acids: CASSTGAYGYTF. CDR3 in DNA: TGTGCCAGCAGTACTGGAGCATATGGCTACACCTTC.

This clonotype showed up just a few times. One end of the junction is discordant with germline, which a read error may explain. This chain links TRBV11-2 with TRBJ1-2; maybe TRBD1 (5 bases). Germline V gene sequence: CDR1 SGHAT, CDR2 FQNNGV. The CDR3 is 18 amino acids. The CDR3 DNA reads TGCGCCAGCAGCCAGGGTTTAGTCTCGGGGGGAGATGAGTATGGCTACACCTTC. It is translated as CASSQGLVSGGDEYGYTF.

On this clonotype: A clone one base away is much larger, so this may be a read error. The chain couples TRBV7-9 to TRBJ1-4, with a tentative D call TRBD1 (5 bases). Germline V lookup: CDR1 SEHNR, CDR2 FQNEAQ (reference sequence). CDR3 length: 18 residues. CDR3 sequence reads: CVSSSIPLLGRTNEKLFF. DNA of the CDR3: TGTGTCAGCAGCTCAATCCCACTGCTGGGGCGGACTAATGAAAAACTGTTTTTT.

This clonotype was found many times. The chain uses TRBV15 and TRBJ2-5, with no clear D. CDR3 length: 13 residues. Germline V CDR1 and CDR2: LNHNV, YYDKDF (reference sequence). The V end was cut by 1 base, the J end by 4 bases, with 7 bases between. The CDR3 is CATSRVFSETQYF. The CDR3 DNA is TGTGCCACCAGCAGAGTATTTTCAGAGACCCAGTACTTC.

This chain links TRBV4-1 with TRBJ1-6, with D perhaps matching TRBD1 (5 bases). The germline V and J ends were trimmed by 4 bases and 6 bases, with 13 bases remaining between them. The CDR3 runs to 15 residues. CDR1 and CDR2 (germline): MGHRA, YSYEKL. CDR3 nucleotides: TGCGCCAGCAGCCTGCTTTGGGGCGGTAATTCACCCCTCCACTTT. Protein sequence: CASSLLWGGNSPLHF.

This sequence joins TRBV20-1 and TRBJ1-1, with D possibly matching TRBD1 (6 bases). This CDR3 comprises 14 residues. The V end was cut by 6 bases, the J end by 13 bases, with 27 bases between. Germline CDR1 and CDR2: DFQATT and SNEGSKA (reference sequence). The CDR3 here is CSAHLRQVNKGVFF. The CDR3 DNA reads as TGCAGTGCCCACCTACGACAGGTTAACAAGGGGGTTTTCTTT.

To note about this clonotype: A much larger clone lies a single base off, so this may be a read error. The V gene is TRBV15, the J gene TRBJ1-2; TRBD1 aligns across 8 bases. The V and J ends lost 4 bases and 0 bases, in that order; junction bases with no gene match: 4. The CDR3 sequence is 15 residues long. Per the germline V gene, CDR1 is LNHNV and CDR2 is YYDKDF (reference sequence). The CDR3 here is CATSIGQGSNYGYTF. The CDR3 bases are TGTGCCACCAGCATAGGACAGGGTTCTAACTATGGCTACACCTTC.

The V call is TRBV7-9, the J call TRBJ2-7; TRBD2 matches 8 bases. The CDR3 runs to 14 residues. With 5 bases clipped from V and 2 bases from J, the junction kept 5 bases outside the gene matches. The germline gives CDR1 SEHNR, CDR2 FQNEAQ (reference sequence). CDR3 nucleotides: TGTGCCAGCAGCGGCGGACTAGCTACCTACGAGCAGTACTTC. Amino acid sequence: CASSGGLATYEQYF.

This clonotype was observed once. J is TRBJ2-3 and V is TRBV7-2; no clear D gene. Trimming cost V 7 bases and J 3 bases, with 8 bases left between them. The length of the CDR3 is 12 residues. The V gene's germline CDR1 is SGHTA and CDR2 FQGNSA. The CDR3, as DNA: TGTGCCAGCACCCACCTAACAGATACGCAGTATTTT. This encodes CASTHLTDTQYF.

This clonotype was observed a handful of times. The chain carries TRBV12-3 or TRBV12-4 and TRBJ1-5; D is uncertain. V lost 3 bases, J lost 1 base, and 7 bases lay in between. The CDR3 has 14 residues. The CDR3 spells CASSFSASNQPQHF. DNA for the CDR3: TGTGCCAGCAGTTTTTCCGCGAGCAATCAGCCCCAGCATTTT.

The chain combines TRBV2 with TRBJ2-5; tentative D call: TRBD1 (6 bases). Germline V lookup: CDR1 SNHLY, CDR2 FYNNEI. This CDR3 comprises 12 residues. Trimming removed 8 bases from V and 3 bases from J, with 10 bases in between. The CDR3 nucleotides read TGTGCCAGCTTAGGGGACAAAGAGACCCAGTACTTC. Translated: CASLGDKETQYF.

This sequence joins TRBV12-3 or TRBV12-4 and TRBJ1-6, with 7 bases identical to TRBD1. This CDR3 comprises 13 residues. V gave up 4 bases and J gave up 10 bases; unmatched junction bases: 4. CDR3 nucleotide sequence: TGTGCCAGCAGTTACAGGGGAGACTCACCCCTCCACTTT. Translating it yields CASSYRGDSPLHF.

The V and J genes are TRBV2 and TRBJ1-4; TRBD1 aligns across 9 bases. Looked up from germline, CDR1 is SNHLY and CDR2 is FYNNEI. Trimming took 5 bases from V and 8 from J; bases not matched to a gene: 9. The CDR3 spans 15 residues. The CDR3 region is CASSRGQGRGEKLFF. The CDR3 nucleotides read TGTGCCAGCAGTAGGGGACAGGGAAGAGGCGAAAAACTGTTTTTT.

The table lists this clonotype with a few counts. The chain couples TRBV10-3 to TRBJ2-2, with D possibly being TRBD2 (6 bases). Germline V gives CDR1 ENHRY, CDR2 SYGVKD. The CDR3 contains 15 residues. V was clipped by 5 bases and J by 5 bases, with 15 bases between them. CDR3 nucleotide sequence: TGTGCCATCAGTACGGACGGGGGTAATACCGGGGAGCTGTTTTTT. Protein: CAISTDGGNTGELFF.

At least ten counts were recorded for this clonotype. The J gene is TRBJ1-2, the V gene TRBV7-2; a weak D match, TRBD1 (6 bases). V shed 9 bases and J shed 5 bases, with 25 bases lying between them. Germline-derived CDR1 and CDR2 are SGHTA and FQGNSA. This CDR3 comprises 16 residues. The CDR3 spells CASGGDKQGRVYGYTF. For the CDR3, the DNA is TGTGCCAGTGGGGGGGATAAACAGGGACGGGTATATGGCTACACCTTC.

This clonotype was detected a few times. The chain combines TRBV28 with TRBJ2-7; TRBD2 matches 10 bases. The germline gives CDR1 MDHEN, CDR2 SYDVKM. Trimming removed 7 bases from V and 2 bases from J; junction bases left unmatched: 5. The CDR3 has 14 residues. CDR3: CASKSGRGAYEQYF. The CDR3 DNA is TGTGCCAGCAAGAGCGGGAGGGGGGCCTACGAGCAGTACTTC.

On this clonotype itself: Being one base from a much bigger clone, this may be a read error. The V and J genes are TRBV10-3 and TRBJ1-1; possibly TRBD1 for D (6 bases). The CDR3 spans 13 residues. Germline CDR1 ENHRY, CDR2 SYGVKD. The chain's CDR3 is CASTQGEGTVAFF. CDR3 nucleotide sequence: TGTGCCAGTACACAGGGAGAGGGCACTGTAGCTTTCTTT.

The table lists this clonotype with many counts. As DNA, the CDR3 is TGTGCCAGGGAACACTATGGCTACACCTTC. The encoded protein is CAREHYGYTF. The chain combines TRBV7-3 with TRBJ1-2; D ambiguous. This CDR3 has 10 amino acids. Germline V gene data show CDR1 as SGHTA and CDR2 as FQGTGA. V lost 9 bases to trimming and J lost 3 bases, with 5 bases between them.

This clonotype was detected ten times or more. This rearrangement joins TRBV5-8 to TRBJ2-7; 8 bases line up with TRBD1. This CDR3 contains 15 residues. CDR1 is SGHTS and CDR2 is YDEGEE in the germline V gene. V was clipped by 4 bases and J by 6 bases; unmatched bases: 12. The CDR3 is CASSPELDRGSEQYF. The CDR3 DNA follows: TGTGCCAGCAGCCCGGAATTAGACAGGGGATCCGAGCAGTACTTC. Drawing the rest from reference TRBV5-8 and TRBJ2-7, the complete variable domain is EAGVTQSPTHLIKTRGQQATLRCSPISGHTSVYWYQQALGLGLQFLLWYDEGEERNRGNFPPRFSGRQFPNYSSELNVNALELEDSALYLCASSPELDRGSEQYFGPGTRLTVT.

The V gene is TRBV7-8, the J gene TRBJ1-2; D not resolved. This CDR3 spans 15 amino acids. Germline V gene lookup returns CDR1 SGHVS and CDR2 FQNEAQ. V lost 0 bases and J lost 1, with 9 bases in between. CDR3: CASSLARQDNYGYTF. CDR3 nucleotide sequence: TGTGCCAGCAGCTTAGCGCGACAAGATAACTATGGCTACACCTTC. Using reference TRBV7-8 and TRBJ1-2 for the parts outside the CDR3, the full variable domain is GAGVSQSPRYKVAKRGQDVALRCDPISGHVSLFWYQQALGQGPEFLTYFQNEAQLDKSGLPSDRFFAERPEGSVSTLKIQRTQQEDSAVYLCASSLARQDNYGYTFGSGTRLTVV.

The J gene is TRBJ2-7, the V gene TRBV29-1, with TRBD2 identical over 11 bases. Unmatched junction bases numbered 6, after V lost 6 bases and J lost 2 bases. The CDR3 consists of 14 residues. CDR1 and CDR2 from the germline V gene are SQVTM and ANQGSEA. The CDR3 nucleotides are TGCAGCGTGGCCGGGACTAGCGGCACCTACGAGCAGTACTTC. It specifies CSVAGTSGTYEQYF.

V and J are TRBV20-1 and TRBJ1-1; D possibly corresponds to TRBD1 (6 bases). Germline V gives CDR1 DFQATT, CDR2 SNEGSKA (reference sequence). The V end was cut by 6 bases, the J end by 0 bases, with 17 bases between. The CDR3 length is 15 residues. CDR3 nucleotide sequence: TGCAGTGCATTACAGGGCTGGAGCATGAACACTGAAGCTTTCTTT. Translating it yields CSALQGWSMNTEAFF.

This clonotype was counted between two and nine times. The rearrangement uses TRBV6-6 and TRBJ1-1; a possible D gene is TRBD1 (5 bases). This CDR3 has 14 amino acids. V was shortened by 5 bases and J by 2 bases, with 12 bases between the two germline ends. Germline V CDR1 and CDR2: MNHNY, SVGAGI (reference sequence). In DNA, the CDR3 is TGTGCCAGCAGTGGGACGGGACCCAACACTGAAGCTTTCTTT. Translating gives CASSGTGPNTEAFF.

This clonotype was detected many times. The CDR3 here is CASRTGPNTEAFF. In nucleotides, the CDR3 is TGTGCCAGCAGAACGGGACCGAACACTGAAGCTTTCTTT. The chain links TRBV25-1 to TRBJ1-1; D is possibly TRBD1 (5 bases). Trimming shortened V by 6 bases and J by 1 base, and 9 bases separated the two germline ends. There are 13 residues in the CDR3. Germline V CDR1 and CDR2: MGHDK, SYGVNS.

This clonotype has a count of ten or more. This chain uses TRBV7-2 with TRBJ1-1, with D unresolved. The V gene's germline CDR1 is SGHTA and CDR2 FQGNSA. V was trimmed by 4 bases and J by 0 bases, leaving 12 bases between them. This CDR3 region has 15 residues. CDR3 loop: CASSYGVSVNTEAFF. The CDR3 DNA reads as TGTGCCAGCAGCTATGGGGTCAGCGTGAACACTGAAGCTTTCTTT.

This clonotype was detected only a few times. CDR3 bases: TGTGCCAGCAGCCCACAAAGTGGCAGTCGAAGGTACGAGCAGTACTTC. Translating gives CASSPQSGSRRYEQYF. The chain employs TRBV5-6 and TRBJ2-7; D is uncertain. Trimming pared 4 bases from V and 4 bases from J, leaving 21 bases between. Germline V CDR1 and CDR2: SGHDT, YYEEEE. The CDR3 sequence is 16 residues long.

This clonotype has more than one count but fewer than ten. Its ends do not fully match the called genes, so a read error is possible. V usage is TRBV7-9 and J usage is TRBJ2-7; D unclear. The CDR3 has 16 amino acids. The V gene's germline CDR1 is SEHNR and CDR2 FQNEAQ (reference sequence). The CDR3: CASSQGGLDGSYEQYF. The CDR3, as DNA: TGCGCCAGCAGCCAAGGCGGATTGGACGGATCCTACGAGCAGTACTTC.

The sample holds many counts of this clonotype. The chain links TRBV19 to TRBJ1-2; D unresolved. CDR1 and CDR2 from the germline V gene are LNHDA and SQIVND (reference sequence). CDR3 length equals 13 residues. Between the trimmed V and J ends, which lost 7 bases and 1 base, there was a span of 10 bases. The CDR3 nucleotides are TGTGCCAGTAAGGACGGCTTTAACTATGGCTACACCTTC. It specifies CASKDGFNYGYTF.

This clonotype was seen at least ten times. The chain links TRBV10-3 to TRBJ2-7; 8 positions match TRBD2. Germline V gene sequence: CDR1 ENHRY, CDR2 SYGVKD. The CDR3 totals 16 residues. J gave up 0 bases and V 3 bases, and 7 bases lay outside the gene matches. CDR3 amino acids: CAISDGGRTSSYEQYF. The CDR3 DNA follows: TGTGCCATCAGTGATGGCGGGAGGACGAGCTCCTACGAGCAGTACTTC.

This chain connects TRBV10-3 to TRBJ2-7, with 7 bases that match TRBD2. Germline CDR1 reads ENHRY; CDR2 reads SYGVKD. V lost 0 bases, J lost 6 bases, and 5 bases stayed unmatched. The CDR3 has 14 amino acids. CDR3 protein: CAISESAGATEQYF. In nucleotides, the CDR3 is TGTGCCATCAGTGAGTCGGCGGGAGCTACCGAGCAGTACTTC.